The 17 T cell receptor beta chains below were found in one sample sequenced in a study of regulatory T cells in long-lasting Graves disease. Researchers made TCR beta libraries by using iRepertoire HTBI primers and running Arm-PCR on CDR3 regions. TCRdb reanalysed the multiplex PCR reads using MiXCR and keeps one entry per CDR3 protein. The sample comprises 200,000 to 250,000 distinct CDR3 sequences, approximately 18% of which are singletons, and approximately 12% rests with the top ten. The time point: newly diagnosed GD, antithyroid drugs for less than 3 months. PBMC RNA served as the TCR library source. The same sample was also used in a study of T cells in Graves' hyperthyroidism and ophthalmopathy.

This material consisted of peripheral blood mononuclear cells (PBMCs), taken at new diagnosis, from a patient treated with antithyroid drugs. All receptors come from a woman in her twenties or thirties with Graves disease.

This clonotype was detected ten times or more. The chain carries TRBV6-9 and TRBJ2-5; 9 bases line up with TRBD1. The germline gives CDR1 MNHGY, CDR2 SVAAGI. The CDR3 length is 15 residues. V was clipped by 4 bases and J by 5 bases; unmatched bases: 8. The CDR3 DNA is TGTGCCAGCAGTTTACAGGGGGCGACGACGGAGACCCAGTACTTC. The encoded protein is CASSLQGATTETQYF.

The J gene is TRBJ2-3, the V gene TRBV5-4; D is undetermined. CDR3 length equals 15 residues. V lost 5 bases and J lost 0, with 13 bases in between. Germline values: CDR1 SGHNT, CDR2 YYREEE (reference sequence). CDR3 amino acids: CASRGQASSTDTQYF. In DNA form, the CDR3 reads TGTGCCAGCAGAGGGCAGGCTTCTAGCACAGATACGCAGTATTTT.

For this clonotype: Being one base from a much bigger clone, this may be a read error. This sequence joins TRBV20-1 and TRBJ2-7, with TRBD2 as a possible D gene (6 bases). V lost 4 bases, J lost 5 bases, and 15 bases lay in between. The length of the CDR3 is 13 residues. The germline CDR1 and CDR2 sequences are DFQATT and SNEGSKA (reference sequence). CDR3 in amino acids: CSAITGGLHEQYF. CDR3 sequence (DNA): TGCAGTGCTATCACCGGAGGGCTCCACGAGCAGTACTTC.

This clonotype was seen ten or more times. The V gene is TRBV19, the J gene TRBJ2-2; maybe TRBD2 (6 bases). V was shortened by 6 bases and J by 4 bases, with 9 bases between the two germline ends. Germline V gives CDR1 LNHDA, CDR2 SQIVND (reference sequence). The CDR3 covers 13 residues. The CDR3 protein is CASSVAVTGELFF. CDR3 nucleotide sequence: TGTGCCAGTAGCGTAGCGGTCACCGGGGAGCTGTTTTTT.

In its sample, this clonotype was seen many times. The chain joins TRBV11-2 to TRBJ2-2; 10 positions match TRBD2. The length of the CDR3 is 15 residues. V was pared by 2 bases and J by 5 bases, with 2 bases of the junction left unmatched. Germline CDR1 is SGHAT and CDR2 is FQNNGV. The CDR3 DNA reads TGTGCCAGCAGCTTAATTAGCGGGAGGACCGGGGAGCTGTTTTTT. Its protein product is CASSLISGRTGELFF.

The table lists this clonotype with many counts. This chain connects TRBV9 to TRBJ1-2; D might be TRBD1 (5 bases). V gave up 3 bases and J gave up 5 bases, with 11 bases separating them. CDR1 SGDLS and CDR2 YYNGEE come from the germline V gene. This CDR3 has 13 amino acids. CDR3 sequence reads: CASSAGEFYGYTF. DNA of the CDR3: TGTGCCAGCAGCGCGGGGGAGTTTTATGGCTACACCTTC.

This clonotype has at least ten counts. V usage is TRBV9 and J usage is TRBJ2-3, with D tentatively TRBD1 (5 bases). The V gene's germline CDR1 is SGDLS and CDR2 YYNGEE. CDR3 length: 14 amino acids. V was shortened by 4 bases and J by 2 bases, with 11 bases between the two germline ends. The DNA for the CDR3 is TGTGCCAGCAGCTCTCAGGGTGCCACAGATACGCAGTATTTT. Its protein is CASSSQGATDTQYF.

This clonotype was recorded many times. The CDR3 region is CAWRARGTHTEAFF. As DNA, the CDR3 is TGTGCCTGGAGGGCCCGGGGTACCCACACTGAAGCTTTCTTT. V usage is TRBV30 and J usage is TRBJ1-1; D ambiguous. CDR3 length: 14 amino acids. V lost 3 bases and J lost 3, with 14 bases in between. The germline V gene encodes CDR1 GTSNPN and CDR2 SVGIG (reference sequence).

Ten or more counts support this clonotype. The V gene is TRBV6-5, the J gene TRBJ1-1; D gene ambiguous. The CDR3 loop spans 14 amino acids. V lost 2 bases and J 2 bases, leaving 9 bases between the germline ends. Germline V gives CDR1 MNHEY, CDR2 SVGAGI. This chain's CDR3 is CASSYDSFNTEAFF. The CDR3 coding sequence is TGTGCCAGCAGTTACGACTCATTTAACACTGAAGCTTTCTTT.

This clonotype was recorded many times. CDR3 sequence (DNA): TGTGCCTGGAGAATGCCAGGGACCTATGGCTACACCTTC. It encodes CAWRMPGTYGYTF. The rearrangement joins TRBV30 to TRBJ1-2, with a tentative D call TRBD1 (5 bases). CDR1 is GTSNPN and CDR2 is SVGIG in the germline V gene (reference sequence). The CDR3 covers 13 residues. The V end lost 3 bases, the J end lost 4 bases, and 12 bases lay between the germline ends.

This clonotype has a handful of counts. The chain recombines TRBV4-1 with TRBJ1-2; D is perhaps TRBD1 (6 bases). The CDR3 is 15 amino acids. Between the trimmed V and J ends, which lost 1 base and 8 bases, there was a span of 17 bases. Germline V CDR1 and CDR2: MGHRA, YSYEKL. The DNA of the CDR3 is TGCGCCAGCAGCCAAGTGGGGGCCGACAGTGACGGCTACACCTTC. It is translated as CASSQVGADSDGYTF.

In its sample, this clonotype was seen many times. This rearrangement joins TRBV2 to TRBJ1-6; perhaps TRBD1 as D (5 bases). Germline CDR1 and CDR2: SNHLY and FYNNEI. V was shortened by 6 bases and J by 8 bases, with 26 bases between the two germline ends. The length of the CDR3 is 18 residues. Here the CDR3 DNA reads TGTGCCAGCAGCCCCCCTGGTATAGGGGTTCTGGGGTATTCACCCCTCCACTTT. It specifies CASSPPGIGVLGYSPLHF. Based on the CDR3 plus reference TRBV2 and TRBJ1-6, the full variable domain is EPEVTQTPSHQVTQMGQEVILRCVPISNHLYFYWYRQILGQKVEFLVSFYNNEISEKSEIFDDQFSVERPDGSNFTLKIRSTKLEDSAMYFCASSPPGIGVLGYSPLHFGNGTRLTVT.

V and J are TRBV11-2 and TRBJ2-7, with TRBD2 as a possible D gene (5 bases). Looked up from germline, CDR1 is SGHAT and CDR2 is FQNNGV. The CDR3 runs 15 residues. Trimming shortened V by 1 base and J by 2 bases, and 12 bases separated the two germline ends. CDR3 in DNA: TGTGCCAGCAGCTTAGGCCCAGCGGCGCCCTACGAGCAGTACTTC. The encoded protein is CASSLGPAAPYEQYF.

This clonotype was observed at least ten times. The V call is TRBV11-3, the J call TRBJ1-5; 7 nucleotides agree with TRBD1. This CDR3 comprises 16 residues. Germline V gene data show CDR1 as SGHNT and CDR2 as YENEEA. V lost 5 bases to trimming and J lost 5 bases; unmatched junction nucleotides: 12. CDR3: CASSPYRGSSDQPQHF. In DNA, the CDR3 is TGTGCCAGCAGCCCATACAGGGGCTCTAGTGATCAGCCCCAGCATTTT.

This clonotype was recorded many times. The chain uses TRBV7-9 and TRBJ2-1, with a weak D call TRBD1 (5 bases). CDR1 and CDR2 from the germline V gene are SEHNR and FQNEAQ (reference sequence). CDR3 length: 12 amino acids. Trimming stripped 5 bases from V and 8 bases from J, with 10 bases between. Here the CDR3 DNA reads TGTGCCAGCAGCCTCGACAGCTATGAGCAGTTCTTC. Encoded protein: CASSLDSYEQFF.

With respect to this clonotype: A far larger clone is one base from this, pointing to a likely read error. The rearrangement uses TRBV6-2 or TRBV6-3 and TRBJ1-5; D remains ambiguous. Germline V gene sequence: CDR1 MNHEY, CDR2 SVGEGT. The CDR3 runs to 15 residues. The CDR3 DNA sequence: TGTGCCAGCAGCCCCCGGGGTAAGGGTAATCAGTCCCAGCATTTT. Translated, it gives CASSPRGKGNQSQHF.

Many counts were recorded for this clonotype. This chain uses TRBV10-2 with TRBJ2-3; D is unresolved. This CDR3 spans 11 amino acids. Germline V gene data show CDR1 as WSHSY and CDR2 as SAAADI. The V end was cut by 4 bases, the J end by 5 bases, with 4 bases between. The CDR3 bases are TGCGCCAGCAGTGCGGTAGATACGCAGTATTTT. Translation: CASSAVDTQYF.